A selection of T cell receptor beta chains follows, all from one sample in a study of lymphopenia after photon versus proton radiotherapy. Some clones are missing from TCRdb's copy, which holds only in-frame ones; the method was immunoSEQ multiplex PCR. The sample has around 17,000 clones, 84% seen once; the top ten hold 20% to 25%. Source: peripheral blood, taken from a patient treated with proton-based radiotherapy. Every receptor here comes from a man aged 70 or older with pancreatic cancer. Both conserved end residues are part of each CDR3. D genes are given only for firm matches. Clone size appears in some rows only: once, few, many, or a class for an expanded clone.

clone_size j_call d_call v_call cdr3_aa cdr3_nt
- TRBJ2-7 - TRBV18 CASSPGREAYEQYF TGTGCCAGCTCACCAGGGAGAGAGGCCTACGAGCAGTACTTC
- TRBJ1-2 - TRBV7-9 CASSFDGDLGGYTF TGTGCCAGCAGCTTCGACGGGGATCTTGGTGGCTACACCTTC
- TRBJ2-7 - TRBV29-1 CSASKSYEQYF TGCAGCGCCTCTAAATCCTACGAGCAGTACTTC
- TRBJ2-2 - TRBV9 CASSGDGTRLSGELFF TGTGCCAGCAGCGGCGATGGGACAAGGCTTTCCGGGGAGCTGTTTTTT
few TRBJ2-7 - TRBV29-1 CSVGTYEQYF TGCAGCGTTGGCACGTACGAGCAGTACTTC
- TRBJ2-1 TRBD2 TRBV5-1 CASKESTSGRTGSYNEQFF TGCGCCAGCAAGGAATCGACTAGCGGGAGAACTGGGTCCTACAATGAGCAGTTCTTC
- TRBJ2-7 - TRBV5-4 CASSPGGGSSYEQYF TGTGCCAGCAGCCCCGGAGGGGGTAGCTCCTACGAGCAGTACTTC
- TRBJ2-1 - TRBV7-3 CASSLSTGNNEQFF TGTGCCAGCAGCTTATCGACGGGGAACAATGAGCAGTTCTTC
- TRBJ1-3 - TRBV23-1 CASSQSWVFGNTIYF TGCGCCAGCAGTCAATCGTGGGTCTTTGGAAACACCATATATTTT
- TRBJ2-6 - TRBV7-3 CASSLSGSSGANVLTF TGTGCCAGCAGCTTATCCGGGAGCTCTGGGGCCAACGTCCTGACTTTC
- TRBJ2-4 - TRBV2 CASSEATVAKNIQYF TGTGCCAGCAGTGAAGCGACAGTAGCCAAAAACATTCAGTACTTC
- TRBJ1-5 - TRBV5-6 CASSPSGSNQPQHF TGTGCCAGCAGCCCGAGTGGTAGCAATCAGCCCCAGCATTTT
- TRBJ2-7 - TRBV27 CASSLTPGARGEQYF TGTGCCAGCAGTTTAACCCCGGGAGCTAGGGGCGAGCAGTACTTC
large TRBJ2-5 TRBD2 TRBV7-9 CASSVTSGGKETQYF TGTGCCAGCAGCGTAACTAGCGGGGGGAAGGAGACCCAGTACTTC
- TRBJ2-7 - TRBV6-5 CASSLDRGAGSYEQYF TGTGCCAGCAGTTTGGATCGGGGGGCCGGCTCCTACGAGCAGTACTTC
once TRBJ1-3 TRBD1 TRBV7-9 CASSTINRGSNTIYF TGTGCCAGCAGCACGATCAACAGGGGTTCAAACACCATATATTTT
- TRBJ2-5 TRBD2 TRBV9 CASSSRLAGGQETQYF TGTGCCAGCAGCTCCCGACTAGCGGGGGGTCAAGAGACCCAGTACTTC
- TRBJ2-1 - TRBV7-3 CASSPGGVNNEQFF TGTGCCAGCAGCCCCGGTGGGGTCAACAATGAGCAGTTCTTC
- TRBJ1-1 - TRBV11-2 CASSIGRGGTEAFF TGTGCCAGCAGCATCGGACGGGGAGGGACTGAAGCTTTCTTT
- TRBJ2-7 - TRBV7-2 CASSLVGGKYF TGTGCCAGCAGCTTAGTTGGGGGAAAGTACTTC
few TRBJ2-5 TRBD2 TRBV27 CASSRTSGGQETQYF TGTGCCAGCAGCCGGACTAGCGGGGGACAAGAGACCCAGTACTTC
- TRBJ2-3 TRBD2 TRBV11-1 CASSDGTSGSSDTQYF TGTGCCAGCAGCGATGGGACTAGCGGGAGTTCAGATACGCAGTATTTT
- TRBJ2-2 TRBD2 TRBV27 CASSLYGTSGANTGELFF TGTGCCAGCAGTTTATACGGGACTAGCGGGGCGAACACCGGGGAGCTGTTTTTT
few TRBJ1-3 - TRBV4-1 CASSQRRGNYTTTGNTIYF TGCGCCAGCAGCCAGAGGAGGGGGAACTACACCACCACAGGAAACACCATATATTTT
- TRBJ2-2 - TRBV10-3 CAISEVTTGELFF TGTGCCATCAGCGAAGTTACCACCGGGGAGCTGTTTTTT
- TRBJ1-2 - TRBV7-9 CASSWDNSNYGYTF TGTGCCAGCAGCTGGGACAACTCTAACTATGGCTACACCTTC
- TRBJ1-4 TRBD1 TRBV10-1 CASSGHPGQSSTNEKLFF TGCGCCAGCAGTGGCCACCCGGGACAGAGTTCAACTAATGAAAAACTGTTTTTT
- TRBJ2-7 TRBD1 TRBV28 CASSPPGQARGSYEQYF TGTGCCAGCAGTCCCCCGGGACAGGCACGGGGCTCCTACGAGCAGTACTTC
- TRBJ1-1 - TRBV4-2 CASSQEARGNTEAFF TGTGCCAGCAGCCAAGAGGCAAGAGGGAACACTGAAGCTTTCTTT
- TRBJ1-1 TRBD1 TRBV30 CAWSTTDRDTEAFF TGTGCCTGGAGTACTACCGACAGGGACACTGAAGCTTTCTTT
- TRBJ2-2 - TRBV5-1 CASSLVPGELFF TGCGCCAGCAGCTTGGTACCCGGGGAGCTGTTTTTT
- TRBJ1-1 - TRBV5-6 CASSRPVSEAFF TGTGCCAGCAGCCGCCCCGTATCTGAAGCTTTCTTT
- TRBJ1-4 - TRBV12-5 CASGLWGSSGEKLFF TGTGCTAGTGGTTTGTGGGGATCGTCGGGGGAAAAACTGTTTTTT
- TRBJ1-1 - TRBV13 CASSRARGTEAFF TGTGCCAGCAGCCGGGCTAGGGGGACTGAAGCTTTCTTT
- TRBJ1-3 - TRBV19 CASSITGTSSGNTIYF TGTGCCAGTAGTATTACCGGGACAAGCTCTGGAAACACCATATATTTT
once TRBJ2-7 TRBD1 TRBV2 CASRYGQGTDEQYF TGTGCCAGCAGATACGGACAGGGAACCGACGAGCAGTACTTC